Following are 7 T cell receptor beta chains from one sample sequenced in a study of shared clonotypes between healthy human individuals. Sequenced by immunoSEQ multiplex PCR; TCRdb stores in-frame clones only, minus some. The sample shows approximately 2.4 million clones, approximately 96% of them seen only once. The specimen was naive CD4+ T cells sorted from blood. This sample's subset: CD45RA+ positively selected. These TCRs come from a man aged 18 to 30 in good health.

The chain recombines TRBV11-2 with TRBJ1-2; D may be TRBD1 (6 bases). Trimming cost V 4 bases and J 0 bases, with 9 bases left between them. Germline V lookup: CDR1 SGHAT, CDR2 FQNNGV. The CDR3 has 14 residues. The CDR3 DNA reads TGTGCCAGCAGCTGGGACATTGCTAACTATGGCTACACCTTC. This sequence encodes CASSWDIANYGYTF.

This CDR3 reads CASTAPTDTQYF. The CDR3 DNA is TGTGCCAGCACCGCCCCAACAGATACGCAGTATTTT. V gene TRBV7-2 combines with J gene TRBJ2-3; D not resolved. The CDR3 has 12 amino acids. Trimming left V 7 bases short and J 3 bases short, with 8 bases between. The germline V gene encodes CDR1 SGHTA and CDR2 FQGNSA.

This chain uses TRBV6-5 with TRBJ1-2; 10 bases line up with TRBD1. CDR3 length equals 15 residues. Per the germline V gene, CDR1 is MNHEY and CDR2 is SVGAGI. J was trimmed by 7 bases and V by 2 bases; bases with no gene match: 7. The CDR3 loop is CASSYPTGTGVGYTF. As DNA, the CDR3 is TGTGCCAGCAGTTACCCGACGGGGACAGGGGTTGGCTACACCTTC.

This chain joins TRBV4-1 and TRBJ1-2; possibly TRBD1 for D (5 bases). From germline, CDR1 is MGHRA and CDR2 YSYEKL. This CDR3 comprises 15 residues. Deletions cut 3 bases from V and 8 bases from J, with 19 bases between. CDR3 nucleotides: TGCGCCAGCAGCCACAGTAGAAACCGGGACGAAGGCTACACCTTC. This sequence encodes CASSHSRNRDEGYTF.

The rearrangement links TRBV10-3 to TRBJ1-6; no definite D call. V was shortened by 10 bases and J by 7 bases, with 14 bases between the two germline ends. This CDR3 has 13 residues. From germline, CDR1 is ENHRY and CDR2 SYGVKD. Written as DNA, the CDR3 is TGTGCCACCTGTTCAGACCAAAATTCACCCCTCCACTTT. Translated, it gives CATCSDQNSPLHF.

The V call is TRBV6-6, the J call TRBJ1-2; 8 nucleotides match TRBD1. The germline V gene has CDR1 MNHNY and CDR2 SVGAGI (reference sequence). CDR3 size: 13 residues. Trimming removed 6 bases from V and 2 bases from J; junction bases left unmatched: 2. For the CDR3, the DNA is TGTGCCAGCAGGCAGGGGGCAAACTATGGCTACACCTTC. This gives the protein CASRQGANYGYTF.

V is TRBV6-1 and J is TRBJ1-5; TRBD1 aligns across 7 bases. With 0 bases clipped from V and 5 bases from J, the junction kept 10 bases outside the gene matches. Germline V lookup: CDR1 MNHNS, CDR2 SASEGT. CDR3 length: 17 residues. CDR3: CASSEAVGGGSHQPQHF. The CDR3 DNA is TGTGCCAGCAGTGAAGCGGTAGGGGGCGGGAGCCATCAGCCCCAGCATTTT.